This T cell receptor beta chain was recovered during a study of Ad26.COV2.S vaccination and SARS-CoV-2 variants. Study background: The donor was enrolled in the Ad26.COV2.S arm of the COV1001 trial. Donor got 5x10^10 or 1x10^11 viral particles of Ad26.COV2.S. The study's findings and limits: After vaccination, reports described spike-specific CD8+ and CD4+ T cell responses as showing substantial breadth.

Concerning this clone itself: Its specificity is not known.

Trimming left V 1 base short and J 6 bases short, with 12 bases between. The CDR3 consists of 14 residues. Germline loops: CDR1 SEHNR, CDR2 FQNEAQ (reference sequence). Treatment noted: some 20 received Ad26.COV2.S at low or high dose, single or two shots; about five received placebo; per-sample allocation not given. Sampling took place 63 days after the first vaccine or placebo injection. Donor was an adult aged 18-55 years in Boston. The method was immunoSEQ multiplex PCR; TCRdb's version includes in-frame clones alone and lacks a portion of them. The sample includes around 320,000 clones, roughly 84% seen only once; the top ten take more than 3%.

The chain recombines TRBV7-9 with TRBJ1-1; D gene unclear. The sequence derives from a person between 18 and 65 years old who received the Ad26.COV2.S COVID-19 vaccine or a placebo. The material was peripheral blood, obtained in a trial of Ad26.COV2.S vaccine versus placebo. Here the CDR3 reads CASSLGWEDSEAFF. The DNA of the CDR3 is TGTGCCAGCAGCTTAGGGTGGGAGGACTCTGAAGCTTTCTTT.